Following are 30 T cell receptor beta chains from one sample sequenced in a study of Tregs in tolerant kidney transplant recipients. Assay used: immunoSEQ multiplex PCR; TCRdb lists only in-frame clones, some missing. The repertoire holds about 66,000 clones, with 80% to 95% as singletons. This specimen consisted of CD8+ T cells from blood, obtained before the transplant. The source of these receptors is a human donor who received a combined kidney and bone marrow transplant.

This clone is a singleton in its sample. The rearrangement uses TRBV5-6 and TRBJ1-1; 8 nucleotides agree with TRBD1. Germline V gene lookup returns CDR1 SGHDT and CDR2 YYEEEE. V lost 0 bases to trimming and J lost 11 bases; unmatched junction nucleotides: 6. The CDR3 has 13 amino acids. CDR3 in DNA: TGTGCCAGCAGCTTGGAGGACAGGGTAGAGGCTTTCTTT. Translated, it gives CASSLEDRVEAFF.

This clone was found once. The chain has TRBV13 and TRBJ1-1, with D uncertain. This CDR3 region has 13 residues. CDR1 and CDR2 (germline): PRHDT, FYEKMQ (reference sequence). V was shortened by 8 bases and J by 1 base, with 11 bases between the two germline ends. The CDR3 protein is CASEALGNTEAFF. In DNA form, the CDR3 reads TGTGCCAGCGAGGCCCTAGGGAACACTGAAGCTTTCTTT.

This clone has just a few counts. The chain recombines TRBV4-2 with TRBJ2-2; 7 nucleotides match TRBD1. Trimming removed 1 base from V and 5 bases from J; junction bases left unmatched: 7. The V gene's germline CDR1 is LGHNA and CDR2 YNFKEQ. The CDR3 length is 16 residues. In DNA form, the CDR3 reads TGTGCCAGCAGCCAAGCGGGACAGACCCTAACCGGGGAGCTGTTTTTT. It encodes CASSQAGQTLTGELFF.

A few counts support this clone. V usage is TRBV6-5 and J usage is TRBJ2-6, with D unclear. V was clipped by 4 bases and J by 0 bases, with 4 bases between them. The CDR3 consists of 14 residues. Per the germline V gene, CDR1 is MNHEY and CDR2 is SVGAGI. The CDR3, as DNA: TGTGCCAGCAGTTCAGACTCTGGGGCCAACGTCCTGACTTTC. It yields the protein CASSSDSGANVLTF.

This clone was found once. The V gene is TRBV5-1, the J gene TRBJ2-5; 10 nucleotides match TRBD2. Losses at the gene ends were 3 bases for V and 5 bases for J; bases not matched to a gene: 4. The CDR3 contains 14 residues. Germline CDR1 reads SGHRS; CDR2 reads YFSETQ. The CDR3 sequence is CASSSPGLAETQYF. CDR3 in DNA: TGCGCCAGCAGCTCCCCGGGACTAGCGGAGACCCAGTACTTC.

The V gene is TRBV28, the J gene TRBJ2-7; 8 bases align to TRBD1. Trimming removed 7 bases from V and 1 base from J; junction bases left unmatched: 6. Germline-derived CDR1 and CDR2 are MDHEN and SYDVKM. CDR3 length: 14 amino acids. CDR3 nucleotide sequence: TGTGCCAGCATCCAAAGACAGGGGTCCTACGAGCAGTACTTC. Amino acids: CASIQRQGSYEQYF. Full variable domain (remainder filled in from reference TRBV28 and TRBJ2-7): DVKVTQSSRYLVKRTGEKVFLECVQDMDHENMFWYRQDPGLGLRLIYFSYDVKMKEKGDIPEGYSVSREKKERFSLILESASTNQTSMYLCASIQRQGSYEQYFGPGTRLTVT.

This clone was seen a handful of times. This chain links TRBV5-4 with TRBJ2-7; the D gene is possibly TRBD1 (8 bases). This CDR3 has 20 amino acids. Trimming left V 5 bases short and J 2 bases short, with 32 bases between. Per germline, CDR1 SGHNT and CDR2 YYREEE (reference sequence). CDR3 sequence reads: CASSHTGGWSGKTAPYEQYF. The DNA of the CDR3 is TGTGCCAGCAGTCACACAGGGGGATGGAGCGGGAAGACTGCCCCCTACGAGCAGTACTTC.

This chain connects TRBV4-3 to TRBJ1-2; 9 bases fit TRBD1. V dropped 3 bases and J dropped 3; count of bases not matched to a gene: 5. This CDR3 has 15 amino acids. Germline lookup yields CDR1 LGHNA and CDR2 YSLEER. For the CDR3, the DNA is TGCGCCAGCAGCCAGGGACAGGGACATTACTATGGCTACACCTTC. It codes for CASSQGQGHYYGYTF.

V is TRBV19 and J is TRBJ2-5; 7 positions agree with TRBD1. V lost 6 bases and J lost 1; bases outside the gene matches: 8. CDR1 and CDR2 (germline): LNHDA, SQIVND (reference sequence). This CDR3 is built from 15 residues. CDR3 bases: TGTGCCAGTAGCCCCCGGGACAGCCCCCAAGAGACCCAGTACTTC. Translation: CASSPRDSPQETQYF. Using reference TRBV19 and TRBJ2-5 for the parts outside the CDR3, the full variable domain is DGGITQSPKYLFRKEGQNVTLSCEQNLNHDAMYWYRQDPGQGLRLIYYSQIVNDFQKGDIAEGYSVSREKKESFPLTVTSAQKNPTAFYLCASSPRDSPQETQYFGPGTRLLVL.

The rearrangement uses TRBV18 and TRBJ2-3, with D possibly being TRBD2 (6 bases). CDR1 and CDR2 (germline): KGHSH, LQKENI. Trimming stripped 2 bases from V and 3 bases from J, with 18 bases between. The CDR3 runs 17 residues. DNA for the CDR3: TGTGCCAGCTCACCATTGGAGGGGAGTTTCCGGACAGATACGCAGTATTTT. Translation gives CASSPLEGSFRTDTQYF.

The chain is built from TRBV27 and TRBJ2-7; the match to TRBD1 covers 8 bases. Germline-derived CDR1 and CDR2 are MNHEY and SMNVEV (reference sequence). The CDR3 is 13 residues long. The junction had 6 bases not matched to a gene; V was cut back by 5 bases and J by 6 bases. The CDR3 reads CASSIVGQVEQYF. The CDR3 nucleotides read TGTGCCAGCAGTATAGTGGGACAGGTCGAGCAGTACTTC.

The chain joins TRBV9 to TRBJ1-6, with D perhaps TRBD1 (6 bases). V shed 3 bases and J shed 10 bases, with 17 bases lying between them. Germline V gene data show CDR1 as SGDLS and CDR2 as YYNGEE. The CDR3 loop spans 15 amino acids. This chain's CDR3 is CASSDLGLGGSPLHF. The CDR3 nucleotides read TGTGCCAGCAGCGACCTAGGACTAGGGGGATCACCCCTCCACTTT.

The V gene is TRBV9, the J gene TRBJ1-4; no reliable D call. Germline values: CDR1 SGDLS, CDR2 YYNGEE. V was trimmed by 3 bases and J by 5 bases, leaving 14 bases between them. The CDR3 consists of 15 residues. The CDR3 sequence is CASSAPGEPNEKLFF. Written as DNA, the CDR3 is TGTGCCAGCAGCGCGCCGGGAGAGCCGAATGAAAAACTGTTTTTT.

V usage is TRBV28 and J usage is TRBJ2-5, with a possible D match to TRBD2 (6 bases). The J call may be incorrect, as the DNA end agrees better with TRBJ2-7. Germline assignment: CDR1 MDHEN and CDR2 SYDVKM. This CDR3 is 15 amino acids long. This chain's CDR3 is CASSLIAGSSYEQYF. CDR3 sequence (DNA): TGTGCCAGCAGTCTAATCGCGGGGTCCAGCTACGAGCAGTACTTC.

V is TRBV14 and J is TRBJ2-5, with 11 bases matching TRBD1. J lost 2 bases, V lost 4 bases, and 3 bases had no gene match. From germline, CDR1 is SGHDN and CDR2 FVKESK. This CDR3 spans 15 amino acids. The CDR3 DNA reads TGTGCCAGCAGCCCCGGGACAGGGGGACAAGAGACCCAGTACTTC. It is translated as CASSPGTGGQETQYF.

V gene TRBV5-6 combines with J gene TRBJ1-2; TRBD1 aligns across 7 bases. Trimming at V came to 0 bases and at J to 4 bases, leaving 6 bases not matched to a gene. The CDR3 consists of 15 residues. Germline CDR1 and CDR2: SGHDT and YYEEEE. CDR3 nucleotide sequence: TGTGCCAGCAGCTTGGCCCTTTGGGACAGCTATGGCTACACCTTC. As protein: CASSLALWDSYGYTF.

The chain uses TRBV30 and TRBJ2-5, with 8 nucleotides matching TRBD1. The CDR3 has 14 residues. Looked up from germline, CDR1 is GTSNPN and CDR2 is SVGIG (reference sequence). Trimming at V came to 5 bases and at J to 2 bases, leaving 7 bases not matched to a gene. CDR3: CAWQGQGRQETQYF. The CDR3 DNA is TGTGCCTGGCAAGGACAGGGCAGACAAGAGACCCAGTACTTC. The entire variable domain, with the rest obtained from reference TRBV30 and TRBJ2-5, is as follows: SQTIHQWPATLVQPVGSPLSLECTVEGTSNPNLYWYRQAAGRGLQLLFYSVGIGQISSEVPQNLSASRPQDRQFILSSKKLLLSDSGFYLCAWQGQGRQETQYFGPGTRLLVL.

The rearrangement links TRBV9 to TRBJ2-1; TRBD2 aligns across 8 bases. CDR1 and CDR2 from the germline V gene are SGDLS and YYNGEE. The CDR3 contains 17 residues. V was pared by 0 bases and J by 1 base, with 6 bases of the junction left unmatched. CDR3 in amino acids: CASSVDRGGRSYNEQFF. The CDR3 DNA reads TGTGCCAGCAGCGTAGATCGGGGCGGGAGGTCCTACAATGAGCAGTTCTTC. The full variable domain, with the rest looked up from reference TRBV9 and TRBJ2-1, is DSGVTQTPKHLITATGQRVTLRCSPRSGDLSVYWYQQSLDQGLQFLIQYYNGEERAKGNILERFSAQQFPDLHSELNLSSLELGDSALYFCASSVDRGGRSYNEQFFGPGTRLTVL.

The chain carries TRBV10-3 and TRBJ2-1, with 14 bases fitting TRBD2. CDR1 is ENHRY and CDR2 is SYGVKD in the germline V gene. This CDR3 is 16 amino acids long. J lost 4 bases, V lost 6 bases, and 5 bases had no gene match. The CDR3 protein is CAIRGTSGGSYNEQFF. The CDR3 DNA is TGTGCCATCAGGGGGACTAGCGGGGGATCTTACAATGAGCAGTTCTTC.

The chain combines TRBV27 with TRBJ2-5, with D possibly matching TRBD2 (6 bases). V lost 4 bases, J lost 1 base, and 13 bases lay in between. Germline CDR1 MNHEY, CDR2 SMNVEV (reference sequence). CDR3 length: 15 residues. The CDR3, as DNA: TGTGCCAGCAGTTCAGACCGGGACTTCCAAGAGACCCAGTACTTC. Its translation is CASSSDRDFQETQYF.

The chain employs TRBV9 and TRBJ1-1; 10 bases agree with TRBD1. The V and J ends lost 4 bases and 3 bases, in that order; junction bases with no gene match: 6. CDR1 and CDR2 from the germline V gene are SGDLS and YYNGEE. This CDR3 contains 15 residues. For the CDR3, the DNA is TGTGCCAGCAGCCCTCCGGGACAGGGGTACACTGAAGCTTTCTTT. As protein: CASSPPGQGYTEAFF.

This clone was counted a single time. This chain links TRBV19 with TRBJ1-1, with 9 bases identical to TRBD1. V shed 5 bases and J 4 bases; nucleotides not matched to a gene: 5. CDR1 is LNHDA and CDR2 is SQIVND in the germline V gene (reference sequence). This CDR3 comprises 14 residues. The CDR3 sequence: CASSAGTGFTEAFF. The CDR3 DNA reads TGTGCCAGTAGTGCCGGGACAGGGTTCACTGAAGCTTTCTTT.

The chain combines TRBV15 with TRBJ2-1; 10 nucleotides line up with TRBD2. Germline CDR1 is LNHNV and CDR2 is YYDKDF (reference sequence). This CDR3 contains 15 residues. With V trimmed by 7 bases and J by 4 bases, 7 bases remained unmatched. CDR3 amino acids: CATTPSGSRYNEQFF. As DNA, the CDR3 is TGTGCCACCACCCCTAGCGGGAGTCGGTACAATGAGCAGTTCTTC. Variable domain in full (rest from reference TRBV15 and TRBJ2-1): DAMVIQNPRYQVTQFGKPVTLSCSQTLNHNVMYWYQQKSSQAPKLLFHYYDKDFNNEADTPDNFQSRRPNTSFCFLDIRSPGLGDTAMYLCATTPSGSRYNEQFFGPGTRLTVL.

CDR3 in amino acids: CASSVDSGVSYNEQFF. CDR3 sequence (DNA): TGTGCCAGCAGCGTTGATAGCGGGGTCTCCTACAATGAGCAGTTCTTC. The chain recombines TRBV9 with TRBJ2-1, with TRBD2 matching over 8 bases. The germline gives CDR1 SGDLS, CDR2 YYNGEE. V lost 2 bases and J lost 0; bases outside the gene matches: 4. This CDR3 has 16 residues.

The chain employs TRBV7-9 and TRBJ2-1, with D hard to call. Trimming pared 3 bases from V and 8 bases from J, leaving 8 bases between. The CDR3 sequence is 12 residues long. Germline loops: CDR1 SEHNR, CDR2 FQNEAQ (reference sequence). CDR3 coding DNA: TGTGCCAGCAGCTTTGGCGGTTATGAGCAGTTCTTC. Translated: CASSFGGYEQFF. The full variable domain, with the rest looked up from reference TRBV7-9 and TRBJ2-1, is DTGVSQNPRHKITKRGQNVTFRCDPISEHNRLYWYRQTLGQGPEFLTYFQNEAQLEKSRLLSDRFSAERPKGSFSTLEIQRTEQGDSAMYLCASSFGGYEQFFGPGTRLTVL.

The chain carries TRBV6-5 and TRBJ2-7; no firm D call. V was trimmed by 5 bases and J by 6 bases, leaving 14 bases between them. The CDR3 is made up of 13 amino acids. Germline-derived CDR1 and CDR2 are MNHEY and SVGAGI. DNA of the CDR3: TGTGCCAGCAGTGAAGGCCTACCAGGCGAGCAGTACTTC. Translated, it gives CASSEGLPGEQYF.

The rearrangement joins TRBV9 to TRBJ2-7; 9 nucleotides match TRBD1. This CDR3 is built from 15 residues. V was pared by 3 bases and J by 6 bases, with 10 bases of the junction left unmatched. Germline CDR1 is SGDLS and CDR2 is YYNGEE. The CDR3 protein is CASSELQGAQGEQYF. As DNA, the CDR3 is TGTGCCAGCAGCGAACTACAGGGGGCCCAGGGCGAGCAGTACTTC.

CDR3 sequence: CASSGRGEQFF. The CDR3 DNA follows: TGTGCCAGCAGCGGCAGGGGTGAGCAGTTCTTC. The V and J genes are TRBV11-3 and TRBJ2-1; maybe TRBD1 (6 bases). Trimming took 5 bases from V and 9 from J, leaving 8 bases between them. The CDR3 length is 11 residues. The germline gives CDR1 SGHNT, CDR2 YENEEA.

J is TRBJ2-5 and V is TRBV29-1; a possible D gene is TRBD2 (6 bases). This CDR3 region has 14 residues. CDR1 is SQVTM and CDR2 is ANQGSEA in the germline V gene. The V gene lost 7 bases and the J gene lost 0 bases, with 15 bases spanning the gap. CDR3 nucleotides: TGCAGCGCTGGGACTCCGGCGTACCAAGAGACCCAGTACTTC. Protein product: CSAGTPAYQETQYF.

A few counts support this clone. This chain uses TRBV10-3 with TRBJ2-1; D is ambiguous. Germline CDR1 is ENHRY and CDR2 is SYGVKD. The ends were cut back, 2 bases at V and 4 bases at J, with 24 bases in the middle. This CDR3 has 19 residues. This CDR3 is CAISEEFIESSDIYNEQFF. The CDR3, as DNA: TGTGCCATCAGTGAGGAGTTTATAGAGAGCTCCGATATTTACAATGAGCAGTTCTTC.